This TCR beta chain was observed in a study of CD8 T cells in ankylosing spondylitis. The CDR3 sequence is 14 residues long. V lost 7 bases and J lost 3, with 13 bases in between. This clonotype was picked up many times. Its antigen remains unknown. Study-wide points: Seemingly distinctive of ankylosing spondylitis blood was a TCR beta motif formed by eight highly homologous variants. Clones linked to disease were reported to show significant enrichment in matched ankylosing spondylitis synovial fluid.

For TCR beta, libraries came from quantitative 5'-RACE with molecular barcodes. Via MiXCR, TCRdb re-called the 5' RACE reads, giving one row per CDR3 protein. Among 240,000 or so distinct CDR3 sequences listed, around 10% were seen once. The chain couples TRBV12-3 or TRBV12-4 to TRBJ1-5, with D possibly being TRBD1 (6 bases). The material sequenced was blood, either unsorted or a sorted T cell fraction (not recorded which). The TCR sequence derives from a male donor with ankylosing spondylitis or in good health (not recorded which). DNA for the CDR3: TGTGCCAGCACCGATACAGGGAACAATCAGCCCCAGCATTTT. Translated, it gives CASTDTGNNQPQHF.